This TCR beta chain was sequenced in a study of Graves' ophthalmopathy and Graves' hyperthyroidism. This CDR3 region has 12 residues. The ends were cut back, 5 bases at V and 11 bases at J, with 16 bases in the middle. Germline V CDR1 and CDR2: SQVTM, ANQGSEA. TCR beta CDR3 amplification used RNA transcripts. RT-PCR was first run with HTBI primers, then multiplex PCR in a second round. Using its own MiXCR run on the multiplex PCR reads, TCRdb lists one record per CDR3 protein. The table records over a million distinct CDR3 sequences, about 36% of them present only once. Material: peripheral blood or thyroid tissue (not recorded which). The genes are TRBV29-1 and TRBJ1-5, with D unclear. This sequence was found in an adult man with Graves' hyperthyroidism. CDR3 in DNA: TGCAGCGTTACTTGGGCGCAAGAGACCCAGCATTTT. It encodes CSVTWAQETQHF.